The text below deals with one T cell receptor (beta chain). CDR3 length: 15 amino acids. CDR1 SNHLY and CDR2 FYNNEI come from the germline V gene. Trimming cost V 2 bases and J 5 bases; bases outside gene matches: 2. The entry originates in a study of cytomegalovirus exposure and HLA in healthy donors. Clones were read by immunoSEQ multiplex PCR, and TCRdb kept only the in-frame ones, dropping some. Here the sample spans 80,000 or so clones, 90% to 95% being singletons. The rearrangement joins TRBV2 to TRBJ2-2; the match to TRBD1 covers 10 bases. The sequence was collected from a woman aged 18-29 years in good health and CMV-seronegative. The sequencing sample was made of PBMCs. The CDR3 sequence is CASSERTGGTGELFF. In DNA, the CDR3 is TGTGCCAGCAGTGAAAGGACAGGGGGGACCGGGGAGCTGTTTTTT.